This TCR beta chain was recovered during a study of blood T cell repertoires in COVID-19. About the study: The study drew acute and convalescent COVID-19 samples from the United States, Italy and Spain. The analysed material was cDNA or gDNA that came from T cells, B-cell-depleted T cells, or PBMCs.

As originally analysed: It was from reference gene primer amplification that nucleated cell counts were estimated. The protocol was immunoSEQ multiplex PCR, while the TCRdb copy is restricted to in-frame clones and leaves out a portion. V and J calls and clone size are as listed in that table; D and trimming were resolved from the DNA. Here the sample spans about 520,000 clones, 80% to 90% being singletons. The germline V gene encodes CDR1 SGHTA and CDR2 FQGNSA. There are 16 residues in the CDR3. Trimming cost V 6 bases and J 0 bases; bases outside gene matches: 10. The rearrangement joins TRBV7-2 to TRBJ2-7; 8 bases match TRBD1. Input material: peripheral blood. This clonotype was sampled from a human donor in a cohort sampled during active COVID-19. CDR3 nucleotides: TGTGCCAGCAGTTCAGACAGGGGCCAAAACTCCTACGAGCAGTACTTC. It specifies CASSSDRGQNSYEQYF.